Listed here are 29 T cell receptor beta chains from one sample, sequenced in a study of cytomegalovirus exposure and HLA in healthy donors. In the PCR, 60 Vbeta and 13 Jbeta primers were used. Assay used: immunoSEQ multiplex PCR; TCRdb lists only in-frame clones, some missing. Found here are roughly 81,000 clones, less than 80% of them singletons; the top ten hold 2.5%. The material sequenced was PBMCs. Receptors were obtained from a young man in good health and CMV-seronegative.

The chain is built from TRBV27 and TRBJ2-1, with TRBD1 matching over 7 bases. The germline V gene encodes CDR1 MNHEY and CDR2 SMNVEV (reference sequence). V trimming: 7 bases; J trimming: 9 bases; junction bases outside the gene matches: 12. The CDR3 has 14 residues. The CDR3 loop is CASTPDRLLTEQFF. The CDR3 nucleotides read TGTGCCAGCACCCCGGACAGGCTATTGACTGAGCAGTTCTTC.

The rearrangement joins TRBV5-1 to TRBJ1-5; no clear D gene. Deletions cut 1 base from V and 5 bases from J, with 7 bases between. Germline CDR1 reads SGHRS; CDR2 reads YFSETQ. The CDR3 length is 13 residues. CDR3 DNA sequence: TGCGCCAGCAGCTTGTTAGTCGATCAGCCCCAGCATTTT. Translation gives CASSLLVDQPQHF.

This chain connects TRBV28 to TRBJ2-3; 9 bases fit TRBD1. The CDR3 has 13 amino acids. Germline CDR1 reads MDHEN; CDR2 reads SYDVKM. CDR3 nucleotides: TGTGGGACTAGGGACAGGGACACAGATACGCAGTATTTT. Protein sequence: CGTRDRDTDTQYF.

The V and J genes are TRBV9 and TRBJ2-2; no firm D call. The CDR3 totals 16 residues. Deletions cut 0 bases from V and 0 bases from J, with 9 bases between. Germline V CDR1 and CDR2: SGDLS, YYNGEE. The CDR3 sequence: CASSVGSTANTGELFF. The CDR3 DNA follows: TGTGCCAGCAGCGTAGGGAGCACCGCGAACACCGGGGAGCTGTTTTTT.

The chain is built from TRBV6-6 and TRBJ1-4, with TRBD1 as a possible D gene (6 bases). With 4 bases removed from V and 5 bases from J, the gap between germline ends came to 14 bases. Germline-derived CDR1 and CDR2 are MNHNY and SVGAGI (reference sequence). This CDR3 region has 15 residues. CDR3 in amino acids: CASSFSRQENEKLFF. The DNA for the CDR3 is TGTGCCAGCAGTTTCTCCAGACAGGAAAATGAAAAACTGTTTTTT.

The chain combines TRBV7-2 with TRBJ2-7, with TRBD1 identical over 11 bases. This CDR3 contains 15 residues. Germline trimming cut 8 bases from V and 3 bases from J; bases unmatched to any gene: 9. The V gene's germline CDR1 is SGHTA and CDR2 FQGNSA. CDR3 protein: CASGTGTGGIYEQYF. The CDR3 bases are TGTGCCAGCGGCACCGGGACAGGGGGTATCTACGAGCAGTACTTC.

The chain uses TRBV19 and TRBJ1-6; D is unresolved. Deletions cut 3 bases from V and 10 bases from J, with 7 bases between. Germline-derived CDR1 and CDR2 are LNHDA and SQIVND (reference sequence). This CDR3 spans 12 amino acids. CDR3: CASSIGGSPLHF. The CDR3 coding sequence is TGTGCCAGTAGTATCGGAGGATCACCCCTCCACTTT.

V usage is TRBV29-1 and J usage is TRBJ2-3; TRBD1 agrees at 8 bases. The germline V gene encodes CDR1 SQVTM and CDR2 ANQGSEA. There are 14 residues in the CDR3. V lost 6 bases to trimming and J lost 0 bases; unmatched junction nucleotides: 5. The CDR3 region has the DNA TGCAGCGTCGAGACAGGGGTTAGCACAGATACGCAGTATTTT. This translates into CSVETGVSTDTQYF.

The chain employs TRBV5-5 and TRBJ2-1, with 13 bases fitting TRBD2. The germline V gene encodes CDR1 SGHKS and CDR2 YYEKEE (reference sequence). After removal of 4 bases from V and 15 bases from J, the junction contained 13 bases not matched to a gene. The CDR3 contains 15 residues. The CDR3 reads CASSNPGTSGKRWFF. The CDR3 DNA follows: TGTGCCAGCAGCAACCCCGGGACTAGCGGGAAAAGGTGGTTCTTC.

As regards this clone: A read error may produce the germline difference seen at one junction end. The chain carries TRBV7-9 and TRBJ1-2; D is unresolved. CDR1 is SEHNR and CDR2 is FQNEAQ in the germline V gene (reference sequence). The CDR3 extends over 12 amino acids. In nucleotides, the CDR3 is TGTTCCAGCAGCGTTGGGGAGTATGGCTACACCTTC. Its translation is CSSSVGEYGYTF.

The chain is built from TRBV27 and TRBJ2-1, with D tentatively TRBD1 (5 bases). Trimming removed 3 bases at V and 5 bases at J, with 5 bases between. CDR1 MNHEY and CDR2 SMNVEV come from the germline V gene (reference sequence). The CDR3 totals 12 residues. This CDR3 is CASSFRDNEQFF. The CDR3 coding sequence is TGTGCCAGCAGTTTCAGGGACAATGAGCAGTTCTTC.

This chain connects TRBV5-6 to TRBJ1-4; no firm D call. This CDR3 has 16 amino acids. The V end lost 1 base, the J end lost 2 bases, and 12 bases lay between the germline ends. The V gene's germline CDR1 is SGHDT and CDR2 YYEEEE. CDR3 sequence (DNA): TGTGCCAGCAGCTTGATGGGAGTTCGGACTAATGAAAAACTGTTTTTT. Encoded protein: CASSLMGVRTNEKLFF.

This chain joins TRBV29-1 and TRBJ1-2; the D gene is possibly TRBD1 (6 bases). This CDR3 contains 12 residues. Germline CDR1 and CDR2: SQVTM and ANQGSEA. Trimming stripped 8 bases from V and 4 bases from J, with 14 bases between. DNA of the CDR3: TGCAGCTCAACCGACAGGTCCTATGGCTACACCTTC. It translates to CSSTDRSYGYTF.

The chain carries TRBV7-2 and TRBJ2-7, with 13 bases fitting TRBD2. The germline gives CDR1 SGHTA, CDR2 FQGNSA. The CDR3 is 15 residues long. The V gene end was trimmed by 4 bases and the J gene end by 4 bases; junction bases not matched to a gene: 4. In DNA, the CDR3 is TGTGCCAGCAGCTCAGGACTAGCGGGAGTTTACGAGCAGTACTTC. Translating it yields CASSSGLAGVYEQYF.

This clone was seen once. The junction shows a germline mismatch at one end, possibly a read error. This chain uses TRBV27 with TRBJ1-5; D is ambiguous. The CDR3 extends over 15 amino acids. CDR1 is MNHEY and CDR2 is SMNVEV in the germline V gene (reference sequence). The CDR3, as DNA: TGTACCAGCAGTCGAGGCGGAAGCCCAAATCAGCCCCAGCATTTT. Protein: CTSSRGGSPNQPQHF.

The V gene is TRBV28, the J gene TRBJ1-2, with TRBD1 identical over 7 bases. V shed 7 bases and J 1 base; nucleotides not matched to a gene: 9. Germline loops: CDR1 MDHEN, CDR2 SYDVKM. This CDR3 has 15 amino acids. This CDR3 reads CASTILGQINYGYTF. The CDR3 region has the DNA TGTGCCAGCACCATACTGGGACAGATTAACTATGGCTACACCTTC.

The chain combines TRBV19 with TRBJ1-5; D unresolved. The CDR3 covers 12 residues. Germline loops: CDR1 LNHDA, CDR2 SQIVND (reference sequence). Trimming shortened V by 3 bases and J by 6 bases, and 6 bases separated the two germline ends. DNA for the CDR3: TGTGCCAGTAGTATCGCGCGTCAGCCCCAGCATTTT. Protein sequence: CASSIARQPQHF.

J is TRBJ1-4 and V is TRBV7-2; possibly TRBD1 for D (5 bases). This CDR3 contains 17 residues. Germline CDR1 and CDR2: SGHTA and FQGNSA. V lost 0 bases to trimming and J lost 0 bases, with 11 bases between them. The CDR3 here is CASSLASGYSTNEKLFF. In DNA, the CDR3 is TGTGCCAGCAGCTTAGCGTCAGGGTATTCAACTAATGAAAAACTGTTTTTT.

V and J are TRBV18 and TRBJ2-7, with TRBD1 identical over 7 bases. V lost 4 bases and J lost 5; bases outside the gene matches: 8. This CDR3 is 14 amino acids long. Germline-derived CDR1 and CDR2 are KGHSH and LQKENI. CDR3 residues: CASSQDRVQHEQYF. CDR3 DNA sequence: TGTGCCAGCTCACAAGACAGGGTTCAACACGAGCAGTACTTC.

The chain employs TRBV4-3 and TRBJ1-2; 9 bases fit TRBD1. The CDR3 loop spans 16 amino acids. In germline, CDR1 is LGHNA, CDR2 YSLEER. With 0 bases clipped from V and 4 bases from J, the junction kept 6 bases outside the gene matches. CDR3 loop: CASSQDPGQGFYGYTF. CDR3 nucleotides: TGCGCCAGCAGCCAAGATCCTGGACAGGGGTTCTATGGCTACACCTTC.

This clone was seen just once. CDR3 protein: CASSYRDSYNEQFF. In nucleotides, the CDR3 is TGTGCCAGCAGTTACCGGGACAGTTACAATGAGCAGTTCTTC. The chain recombines TRBV6-5 with TRBJ2-1, with 7 bases lining up with TRBD1. J was trimmed by 4 bases and V by 2 bases; bases with no gene match: 2. CDR1 is MNHEY and CDR2 is SVGAGI in the germline V gene. The CDR3 contains 14 residues.

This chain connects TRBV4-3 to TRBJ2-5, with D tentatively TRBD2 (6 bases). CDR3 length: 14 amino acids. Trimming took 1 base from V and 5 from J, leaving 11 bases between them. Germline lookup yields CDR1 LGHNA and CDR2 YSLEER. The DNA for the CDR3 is TGCGCCAGCAGCCAAGGGAGGGGAGTGGAGACCCAGTACTTC. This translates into CASSQGRGVETQYF.

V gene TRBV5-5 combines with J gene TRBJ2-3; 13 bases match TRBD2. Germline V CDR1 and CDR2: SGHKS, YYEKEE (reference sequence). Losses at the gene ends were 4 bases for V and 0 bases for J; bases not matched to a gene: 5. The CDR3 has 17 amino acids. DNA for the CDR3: TGTGCCAGCAGCCTCGGGACTAGCGGGACGAGCACAGATACGCAGTATTTT. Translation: CASSLGTSGTSTDTQYF.

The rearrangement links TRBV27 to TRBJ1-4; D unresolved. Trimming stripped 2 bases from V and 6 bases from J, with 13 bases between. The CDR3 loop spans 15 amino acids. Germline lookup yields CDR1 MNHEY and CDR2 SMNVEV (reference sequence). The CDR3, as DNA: TGTGCCAGCAGTTTAAATACAGAGCGGGATGAAAAACTGTTTTTT. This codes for CASSLNTERDEKLFF.

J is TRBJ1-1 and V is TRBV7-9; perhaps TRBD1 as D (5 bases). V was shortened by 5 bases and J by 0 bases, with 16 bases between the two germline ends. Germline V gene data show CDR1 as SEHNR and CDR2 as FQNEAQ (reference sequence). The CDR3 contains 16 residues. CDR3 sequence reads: CASSRNLGLMNTEAFF. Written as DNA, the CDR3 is TGTGCCAGCAGCCGTAACTTGGGACTTATGAACACTGAAGCTTTCTTT. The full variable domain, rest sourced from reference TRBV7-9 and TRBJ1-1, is DTGVSQNPRHKITKRGQNVTFRCDPISEHNRLYWYRQTLGQGPEFLTYFQNEAQLEKSRLLSDRFSAERPKGSFSTLEIQRTEQGDSAMYLCASSRNLGLMNTEAFFGQGTRLTVV.

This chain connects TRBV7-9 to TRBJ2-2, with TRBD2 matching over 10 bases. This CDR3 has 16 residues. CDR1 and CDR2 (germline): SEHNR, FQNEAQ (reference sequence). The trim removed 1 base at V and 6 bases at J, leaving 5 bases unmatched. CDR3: CASSLVPSGSAGELFF. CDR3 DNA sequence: TGTGCCAGCAGCTTAGTTCCTAGCGGGAGTGCCGGGGAGCTGTTTTTT.

CDR3 in amino acids: CASSPEDRVENNEQFF. CDR3 nucleotide sequence: TGTGCCAGCAGCCCGGAGGACAGGGTGGAGAACAATGAGCAGTTCTTC. This sequence joins TRBV13 and TRBJ2-1; the match to TRBD1 covers 8 bases. This CDR3 comprises 16 residues. With 5 bases clipped from V and 5 bases from J, the junction kept 11 bases outside the gene matches. Germline loops: CDR1 PRHDT, CDR2 FYEKMQ (reference sequence).

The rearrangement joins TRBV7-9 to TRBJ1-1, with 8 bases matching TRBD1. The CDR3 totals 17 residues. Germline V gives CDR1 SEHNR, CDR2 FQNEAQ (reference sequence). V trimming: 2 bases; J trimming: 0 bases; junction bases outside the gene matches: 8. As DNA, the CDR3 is TGTGCCAGCAGCTTAAGAGGGACAGGTGGGATGAACACTGAAGCTTTCTTT. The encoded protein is CASSLRGTGGMNTEAFF.

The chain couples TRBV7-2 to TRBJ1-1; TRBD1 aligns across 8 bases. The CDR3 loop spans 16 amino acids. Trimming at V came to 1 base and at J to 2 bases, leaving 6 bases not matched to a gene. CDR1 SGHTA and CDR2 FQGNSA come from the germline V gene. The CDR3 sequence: CASSLGWAGGNTEAFF. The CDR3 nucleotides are TGTGCCAGCAGCTTAGGTTGGGCAGGGGGCAACACTGAAGCTTTCTTT.